The present entry profiles one T cell receptor beta chain with its context. This clone was observed a single time. Its specific antigen is unknown. Base quality data are lacking; no much larger clone is found one base away. This sample stems from a study of cytomegalovirus exposure and HLA in healthy donors (dated by TCRdb to about 2017). Regarding the complete study: The 500 to 700 repertoires of the first cohort and the roughly 120 validation repertoires were produced on the same platform, according to a later analysis. The study aimed to test whether signatures of past pathogen exposure could be identified by cataloging public T cell receptors. High-throughput TCR immunosequencing, statistical association of individual TCRs with disease status, and machine learning were combined to predict cytomegalovirus infection status. Besides the first cohort of roughly 660 subjects, a separate validation cohort made up of over 100 different subjects was used.

The donors were included in the validation cohort of 130 or so subjects, a group kept apart from the roughly 670-subject first cohort. Relative to germline, V is missing 10 bases and J is missing 2 bases, with 14 bases of the junction outside any gene match. The germline V gene (reference sequence) provides CDR1 SEHNR and CDR2 FQNEAQ. The CDR3 sequence holds 16 residues, the cysteine and phenylalanine included. Kept here is only the CDR3 DNA, which spans 48 bases and is read in frame from base 1. What the study reported, not specific to this receptor: In the study, some 160 TCR beta chains were listed as associated with cytomegalovirus. In vitro tests confirmed that three of the cytomegalovirus-associated TCR beta chains recognize cytomegalovirus antigens. A later analysis lacked HLA typing for the validation cohort, so it scored co-occurrence in that cohort across all 120 or so repertoires. In both the original and validation cohorts, the classifier was reported to diagnose cytomegalovirus status with high specificity and sensitivity. Subsequent analysis determined that TCRs grouped into clusters in the first cohort also showed a tendency toward co-occurrence across the 120 or so validation repertoires, and roughly 95% of cluster scores exceeded 0. The authors suggested that the approach could potentially be generalized to other disease states and immunological phenotypes. Across donors, most TCR sequences were observed very rarely, whereas some public TCRs were present in many individuals.

The library was produced with the immunoSEQ multiplex PCR assay. Under the source paper's analysis protocol: A statistical classification framework was built to diagnose cytomegalovirus status from the catalog of TCR beta chain sequences. TCRdb stores this immuneACCESS table with in-frame sequences only. Part of the clones is absent; in the studies checked, under half of the shortfall reflects unresolved V genes, and no reason is known for the rest. V and J calls and clone size are as listed in that table; D and trimming were resolved from the DNA. Within this sample are about 170,000 clones, with 65% to 90% of them counted one time only. Of the sample, 2% to 2.5% is held by the ten largest clones.

The material sequenced was PBMCs. Rearrangement joined TRBV7-9 to TRBJ2-1; the junction holds 7 bases that match TRBD2. The clonotype comes from a woman aged 18-29 years in good health and CMV-seronegative. The CDR3 is CAIGTIRGVPYNEQFF. The DNA reads as follows: TGTGCCATTGGGACTATACGGGGGGTCCCCTACAATGAGCAGTTCTTC.